This TCR beta chain was sequenced for a study of blood T cells in healthy people across ages. Study results and caveats: Among T cells, TCR beta diversity per million cells dropped roughly linearly as age rose. The unknown donor CMV status may have confounded expanded clonotype changes. Correlation between TCR beta diversity and naive T cell percentage was strong.

A second PCR, run for about 6 to 12 cycles, used a sample-barcoded 5' primer plus a J-beta primer mix. Each cDNA molecule was tagged by a template-switch adaptor with 12 random nucleotides. TCRdb itself ran the 5' RACE reads through MiXCR, one entry per CDR3 protein. The sample includes 1.8 million or so distinct CDR3 sequences, 39% of them seen just once. As for this clonotype: What it binds is not known.

This CDR3 is built from 19 residues. Germline V gene lookup returns CDR1 LGHNA and CDR2 YNFKEQ. V lost 0 bases, J lost 9 bases, and 16 bases stayed unmatched. Sequencing used blood. This TCR derives from a human donor in good health. The rearrangement joins TRBV4-2 to TRBJ2-1; 11 positions agree with TRBD2. The chain's CDR3 is CASSQEVHLSGGALGEQFF. Here the CDR3 DNA reads TGTGCCAGCAGCCAAGAGGTACATCTTAGCGGGGGGGCCTTAGGTGAGCAGTTCTTC.